The clone carrying this T cell receptor (beta chain) was seen just once. In the study's own analysis: Reference gene primer amplification gave nucleated cell count estimates. TCRdb keeps only in-frame clones here, not all; method: immunoSEQ multiplex PCR. That table is the source of V, J and clone size, and D and trimming were worked out from the DNA. This sample has about 240,000 clones, with more than 85% found just once. Participants reported their clinical history, and cohort assignment relied on those reports. This record comes from a study of blood T cell repertoires in COVID-19. For the study at large: T cells, B-cell-depleted T cells, or PBMCs supplied cDNA or gDNA.

What was sequenced was PBMCs or T cells enriched from blood (not recorded which). The TCR sequence derives from a man aged 35 to 55 who had recovered from COVID-19.

CDR3 residues: CASSLTSGRADEQYF. DNA of the CDR3: TGTGCCAGCAGCCTAACTAGCGGGAGGGCGGACGAGCAGTACTTC. The genes are TRBV11-2 and TRBJ2-7, with 13 bases aligning to TRBD2. The germline CDR1 and CDR2 sequences are SGHAT and FQNNGV. The CDR3 is 15 residues long. Losses at the gene ends were 5 bases for V and 5 bases for J; bases not matched to a gene: 6.